Listed here are 11 T cell receptor beta chains from one sample, sequenced in a study of cytomegalovirus exposure and HLA in healthy donors. Sequencing was performed with immunoSEQ multiplex PCR; in TCRdb, only in-frame clones are kept and a portion is missing. The table includes about 240,000 clones, about 86% detected once. Input material: PBMCs. The receptor source for this set is a man between 18 and 35 years old in good health and CMV-seronegative.

The chain joins TRBV5-6 to TRBJ1-6, with D possibly TRBD1 on 5 matching bases. CDR1 is SGHDT and CDR2 is YYEEEE in the germline V gene. The V end lost 0 bases, the J end lost 8 bases, and 9 bases lay between the germline ends. This CDR3 spans 14 amino acids. The CDR3 region has the DNA TGTGCCAGCAGCTTGGGTGACAGCCATTCACCCCTCCACTTT. This sequence encodes CASSLGDSHSPLHF.

This clone was recorded at least ten times. The chain carries TRBV27 and TRBJ1-2; perhaps TRBD1 as D (5 bases). V lost 5 bases, J lost 8 bases, and 15 bases lay in between. Germline CDR1 reads MNHEY; CDR2 reads SMNVEV (reference sequence). This CDR3 has 13 residues. Here the CDR3 reads CASSIRGGKGYTF. CDR3 bases: TGTGCCAGCAGTATTCGGGGGGGTAAAGGCTACACCTTC.

V and J are TRBV6-6 and TRBJ1-3; unclear D gene. The germline V gene encodes CDR1 MNHNY and CDR2 SVGAGI (reference sequence). Deletions cut 6 bases from V and 4 bases from J, with 7 bases between. The CDR3 contains 12 residues. The chain's CDR3 is CASSPVGNTIYF. CDR3 coding DNA: TGTGCCAGCAGCCCCGTCGGAAACACCATATATTTT.

V gene TRBV28 combines with J gene TRBJ2-7; TRBD1 aligns across 9 bases. The CDR3 length is 15 residues. V shed 1 base, J shed 6 bases, and the junction held 7 bases outside the gene matches. CDR1 and CDR2 from the germline V gene are MDHEN and SYDVKM. CDR3 residues: CASSLSDRGGGEQYF. CDR3 nucleotide sequence: TGTGCCAGCAGTTTATCGGACAGGGGTGGGGGCGAGCAGTACTTC.

The sample holds many counts of this clone. The chain uses TRBV7-2 and TRBJ1-6, with 10 nucleotides matching TRBD1. CDR3 length equals 17 residues. Germline CDR1 reads SGHTA; CDR2 reads FQGNSA. V lost 0 bases to trimming and J lost 8 bases; unmatched junction nucleotides: 7. The DNA for the CDR3 is TGTGCCAGCAGCTTAGCGCGGGACAGGGGTTACGATTCACCCCTCCACTTT. This translates into CASSLARDRGYDSPLHF.

The V and J genes are TRBV4-2 and TRBJ2-3; maybe TRBD1 (5 bases). CDR1 LGHNA and CDR2 YNFKEQ come from the germline V gene. V shed 1 base and J shed 3 bases, with 17 bases lying between them. This CDR3 region has 17 residues. Written as DNA, the CDR3 is TGTGCCAGCAGCCAAGTTTTCCAGCAAAGGGGTACAGATACGCAGTATTTT. This gives the protein CASSQVFQQRGTDTQYF.

The CDR3 DNA is TGTGCCAGTAAGGGGGCATTGAACACCGGGGAGCTGTTTTTT. It codes for CASKGALNTGELFF. J is TRBJ2-2 and V is TRBV25-1; 7 nucleotides align to TRBD1. After removal of 9 bases from V and 1 base from J, the junction contained 5 bases not matched to a gene. The CDR3 runs 14 residues. Germline V CDR1 and CDR2: MGHDK, SYGVNS.

This chain connects TRBV7-9 to TRBJ2-1, with 9 bases that match TRBD2. CDR3 length: 14 amino acids. Germline loops: CDR1 SEHNR, CDR2 FQNEAQ (reference sequence). V dropped 8 bases and J dropped 9; count of bases not matched to a gene: 11. The CDR3 sequence is CASEPLAGAFEQFF. For the CDR3, the DNA is TGTGCCAGCGAACCATTAGCGGGAGCGTTTGAGCAGTTCTTC.

The rearrangement links TRBV7-2 to TRBJ1-6; D is ambiguous. V shed 1 base and J shed 6 bases, with 7 bases lying between them. This CDR3 contains 14 residues. Germline loops: CDR1 SGHTA, CDR2 FQGNSA. The CDR3 nucleotides read TGTGCCAGCAGCTTAGTATCGGGTAATTCACCCCTCCACTTT. It encodes CASSLVSGNSPLHF.

This chain uses TRBV27 with TRBJ2-3; the D is unclear. In germline, CDR1 is MNHEY, CDR2 SMNVEV (reference sequence). The germline V and J ends were trimmed by 3 bases and 8 bases, with 12 bases remaining between them. This CDR3 is built from 13 residues. In nucleotides, the CDR3 is TGTGCCAGCAGTTTGAGGCCGGAGAGTACGCAGTATTTT. Amino acids: CASSLRPESTQYF.

The chain has TRBV11-2 and TRBJ2-7; D remains unclear. Germline CDR1 reads SGHAT; CDR2 reads FQNNGV. Between the trimmed V and J ends, which lost 7 bases and 2 bases, there was a span of 12 bases. The CDR3 runs to 13 residues. The CDR3 sequence is CASTTTGPYEQYF. CDR3 DNA: TGTGCCAGCACCACGACTGGTCCCTACGAGCAGTACTTC.